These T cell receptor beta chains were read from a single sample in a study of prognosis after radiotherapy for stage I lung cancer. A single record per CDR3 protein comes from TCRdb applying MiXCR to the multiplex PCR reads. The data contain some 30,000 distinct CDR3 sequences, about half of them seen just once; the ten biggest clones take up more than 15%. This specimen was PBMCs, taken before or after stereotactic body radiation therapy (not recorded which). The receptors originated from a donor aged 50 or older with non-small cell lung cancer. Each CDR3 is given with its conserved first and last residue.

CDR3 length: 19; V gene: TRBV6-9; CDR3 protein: CASSYFYRGRTGDSSPLHF
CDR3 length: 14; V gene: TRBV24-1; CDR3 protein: CATSAVLSTGELFF
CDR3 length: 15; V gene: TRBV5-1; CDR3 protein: CASSPDRGIGNTIYF
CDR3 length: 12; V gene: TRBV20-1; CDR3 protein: CSARTGDQPQHF
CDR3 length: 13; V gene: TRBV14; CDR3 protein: CASSAYFTDTQYF
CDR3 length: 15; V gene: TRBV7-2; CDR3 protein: CASSLLPQGASEAFF
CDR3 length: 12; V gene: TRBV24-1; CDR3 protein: CATSGDTYEQYF
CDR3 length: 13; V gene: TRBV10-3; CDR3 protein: CAIRGDSNQPQHF
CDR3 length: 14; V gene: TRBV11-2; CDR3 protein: CASSTWDGYNEQFF
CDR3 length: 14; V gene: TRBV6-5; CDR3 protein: CASSYSLQGEKLFF
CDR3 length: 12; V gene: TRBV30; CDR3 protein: CAWSVGDQPQHF
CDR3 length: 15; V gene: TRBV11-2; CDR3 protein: CASSLKSQGTSPLHF
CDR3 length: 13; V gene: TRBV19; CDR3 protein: CASSPRGYNEQFF
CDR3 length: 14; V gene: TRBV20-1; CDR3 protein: CSARVRTGSPEAFF
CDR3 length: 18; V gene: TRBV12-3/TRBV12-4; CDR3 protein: CASRPGTENYSVGNTIYF
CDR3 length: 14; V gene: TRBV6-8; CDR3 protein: CGGARTSKIYEQYF
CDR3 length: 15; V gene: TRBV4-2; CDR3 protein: CASSQDFGVTDTQYF
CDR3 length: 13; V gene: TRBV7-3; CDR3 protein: CASSFGGANEQFF
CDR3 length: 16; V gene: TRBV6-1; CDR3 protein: CASNPLGEGLCNEQFF
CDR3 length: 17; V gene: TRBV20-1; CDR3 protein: CSAPSLTSGRARNTQYF
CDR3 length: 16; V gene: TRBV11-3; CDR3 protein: CASSRGTSGSLDEQFF
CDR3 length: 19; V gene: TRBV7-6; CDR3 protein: CASSLSSLSAPANTGELFF
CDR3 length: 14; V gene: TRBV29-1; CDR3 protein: CSVGSGSSVHEQYF
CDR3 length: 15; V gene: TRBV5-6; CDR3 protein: CASSLPLGGDTEAFF
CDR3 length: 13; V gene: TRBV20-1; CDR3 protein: CSARVKGVDTQYF
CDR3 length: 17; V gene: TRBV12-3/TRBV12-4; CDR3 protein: CASTPGNSGSITDTQYF